The next 20 T cell receptor beta chains were all read from a single sample in a study of read filtering for tumor transcriptome and immune sequencing. The library was built from 400 ng RNA with molecular barcoded adaptors for alpha/delta and beta/gamma chains. Via MiXCR, TCRdb re-called the reads, giving one row per CDR3 protein. The sample contains about 38,000 distinct CDR3 sequences, 11% to 15% of which appear only once. Sequencing was carried out using a population of CD138-negative cells sorted from bone marrow. Every receptor here comes from a donor at least 40 years old with multiple myeloma.

The table lists this clonotype with many counts. The CDR3 nucleotides read TGTGCCAGCAGTACCTCCGAGCGGATCTACAATGAGCAGTTCTTC. It specifies CASSTSERIYNEQFF. This chain links TRBV6-2 or TRBV6-3 with TRBJ2-1; TRBD2 might be the D (5 bases). V dropped 5 bases and J dropped 3 bases, with 14 bases sitting between them. The V gene's germline CDR1 is MNHEY and CDR2 SVGEGT. The CDR3 is 15 amino acids.

The genes are TRBV5-4 and TRBJ2-5, with D possibly TRBD2 on 5 matching bases. Trimming removed 3 bases from V and 8 bases from J, with 11 bases in between. The CDR3 is 12 amino acids. The germline V gene has CDR1 SGHNT and CDR2 YYREEE (reference sequence). CDR3 nucleotide sequence: TGTGCCAGCAGCTGGGCCGAGGGTACCCAGTACTTC. Its translation is CASSWAEGTQYF.

This clonotype was seen repeatedly, ten times or more. The V call is TRBV5-1, the J call TRBJ1-2; D possibly corresponds to TRBD1 (5 bases). This CDR3 has 13 amino acids. Germline CDR1 reads SGHRS; CDR2 reads YFSETQ. Deletions cut 4 bases from V and 3 bases from J, with 10 bases between. The chain's CDR3 is CASSTGVDYGYTF. CDR3 coding DNA: TGCGCCAGCAGCACGGGGGTCGACTATGGCTACACCTTC. Full variable domain (missing parts from reference TRBV5-1 and TRBJ1-2): KAGVTQTPRYLIKTRGQQVTLSCSPISGHRSVSWYQQTPGQGLQFLFEYFSETQRNKGNFPGRFSGRQFSNSRSEMNVSTLELGDSALYLCASSTGVDYGYTFGSGTRLTVV.

This clonotype appeared many times. The chain combines TRBV5-6 with TRBJ1-5; D might be TRBD1 (5 bases). Germline lookup yields CDR1 SGHDT and CDR2 YYEEEE. Trimming took 4 bases from V and 3 from J, leaving 14 bases between them. The CDR3 totals 15 residues. CDR3: CASSGGLSANQPQHF. In nucleotides, the CDR3 is TGTGCCAGCAGCGGGGGACTGTCCGCCAATCAGCCCCAGCATTTT.

The chain is built from TRBV10-1 and TRBJ2-7; D uncertain. CDR1 is WNHNN and CDR2 is SYGVQD in the germline V gene (reference sequence). The V and J ends lost 3 bases and 7 bases respectively, with 13 bases between them. The CDR3 length is 13 residues. The CDR3 nucleotides read TGCGCCAGCAGTGAAGGTCCCTTAGTGGAGCAGTACTTC. Protein product: CASSEGPLVEQYF.

This clonotype has only a few counts. The V call is TRBV7-2, the J call TRBJ2-1; 13 nucleotides agree with TRBD2. This CDR3 comprises 20 residues. Germline V CDR1 and CDR2: SGHTA, FQGNSA. The V gene end was trimmed by 1 base and the J gene end by 0 bases; junction bases not matched to a gene: 9. CDR3 coding DNA: TGTGCCAGCAGCTTAGGAGGGACTAGCGGGGTTCGAAGCTCCTACAATGAGCAGTTCTTC. This translates into CASSLGGTSGVRSSYNEQFF.

This clonotype was picked up a small number of times. Since no conserved phenylalanine or tryptophan closes the CDR3, a read error is the likely cause. The DNA is omitted, as the CDR3 cannot be located on it reliably, and the CDR3 follows TCRdb's listing. The rearrangement uses TRBV29-1 and TRBJ2-1. The CDR3 spans 9 residues, counting both ends. In germline, CDR1 is SQVTM, CDR2 ANQGSEA. CDR3 sequence: CSVEGTQLC.

In its sample, this clonotype was seen many times. The chain combines TRBV3-1 with TRBJ1-2; 7 nucleotides match TRBD1. V was pared by 5 bases and J by 6 bases, with 3 bases of the junction left unmatched. The germline CDR1 and CDR2 sequences are LGHDT and YNNKEL (reference sequence). CDR3 length: 12 residues. This CDR3 is CASSAGTDGYTF. The CDR3 DNA reads as TGTGCCAGCAGCGCTGGGACAGATGGCTACACCTTC.

This clonotype was recorded at least ten times. The rearrangement joins TRBV7-2 to TRBJ2-1; 9 bases map to TRBD1. This CDR3 has 15 amino acids. The junction had 4 bases not matched to a gene; V was cut back by 5 bases and J by 2 bases. CDR1 SGHTA and CDR2 FQGNSA come from the germline V gene. CDR3 residues: CASSPGTGPYNEQFF. The CDR3 DNA reads TGTGCCAGCAGCCCCGGGACAGGGCCCTACAATGAGCAGTTCTTC. Based on the CDR3 plus reference TRBV7-2 and TRBJ2-1, the full variable domain is GAGVSQSPSNKVTEKGKDVELRCDPISGHTALYWYRQSLGQGLEFLIYFQGNSAPDKSGLPSDRFSAERTGGSVSTLTIQRTQQEDSAVYLCASSPGTGPYNEQFFGPGTRLTVL.

This clonotype was detected only a few times. V is TRBV15 and J is TRBJ2-1; 12 bases are shared with TRBD2. The V gene's germline CDR1 is LNHNV and CDR2 YYDKDF (reference sequence). This CDR3 comprises 14 residues. The V and J ends lost 9 bases and 1 base, in that order; junction bases with no gene match: 1. CDR3: CATGLAGSYNEQFF. For the CDR3, the DNA is TGTGCCACGGGACTAGCGGGTTCCTACAATGAGCAGTTCTTC.

This clonotype was recorded a few times. This sequence may be a read error, since a much larger clone differs from it by one base. V gene TRBV7-2 combines with J gene TRBJ2-5; D is possibly TRBD1 (6 bases). V lost 3 bases and J 5 bases, leaving 10 bases between the germline ends. CDR1 and CDR2 from the germline V gene are SGHTA and FQGNSA. CDR3 size: 13 residues. CDR3 nucleotide sequence: TGTGCCAGCAGCTTTGCAGGGGTGGAGACCCAGTACTTC. Translating it yields CASSFAGVETQYF.

There are many counts of this clonotype. This rearrangement joins TRBV29-1 to TRBJ1-5; D might be TRBD1 (5 bases). This CDR3 spans 14 amino acids. Trimming cost V 4 bases and J 7 bases, with 17 bases left between them. CDR1 and CDR2 (germline): SQVTM, ANQGSEA. The CDR3 loop is CSVAGPGLDQPQHF. DNA of the CDR3: TGCAGCGTTGCGGGGCCAGGGTTGGACCAGCCCCAGCATTTT.

Points on this clonotype: A much more abundant neighbour one base away suggests this may be a read error. J is TRBJ2-3 and V is TRBV3-1; 9 nucleotides match TRBD2. CDR1 is LGHDT and CDR2 is YNNKEL in the germline V gene (reference sequence). The length of the CDR3 is 16 residues. The CDR3 coding sequence is TGTACCAGCAGCCGAAAGGCTAGCGGGGGCACAGATACGCAGTATTTT. Its protein product is CTSSRKASGGTDTQYF.

There are many counts of this clonotype. This rearrangement joins TRBV29-1 to TRBJ2-2, with D possibly being TRBD2 (6 bases). The CDR3 extends over 15 amino acids. In germline, CDR1 is SQVTM, CDR2 ANQGSEA. The germline V and J ends were trimmed by 1 base and 5 bases, with 14 bases remaining between them. CDR3 nucleotides: TGCAGCGTTGAAGTGGGACTGCAAAGGACCGGGGAGCTGTTTTTT. It is translated as CSVEVGLQRTGELFF.

This clonotype was seen many times. The chain joins TRBV28 to TRBJ1-1; possible D gene TRBD1, 6 bases. V was clipped by 6 bases and J by 4 bases, with 15 bases between them. The CDR3 runs to 14 residues. In germline, CDR1 is MDHEN, CDR2 SYDVKM. The CDR3 here is CASSIRGATTEAFF. The CDR3, as DNA: TGTGCCAGCAGCATCCGGGGGGCGACCACTGAAGCTTTCTTT.

Ten or more counts support this clonotype. The chain carries TRBV5-1 and TRBJ2-5; D might be TRBD2 (5 bases). This CDR3 comprises 15 residues. The germline V and J ends were trimmed by 0 bases and 1 base, with 10 bases remaining between them. From germline, CDR1 is SGHRS and CDR2 YFSETQ. CDR3 sequence: CASSLARAAQETQYF. Here the CDR3 DNA reads TGCGCCAGCAGCTTGGCGAGGGCGGCCCAAGAGACCCAGTACTTC.

This clonotype has ten or more counts. J is TRBJ2-7 and V is TRBV12-5, with 7 nucleotides matching TRBD1. The CDR3 is 16 residues long. After removal of 6 bases from V and 6 bases from J, the junction contained 17 bases not matched to a gene. The germline CDR1 and CDR2 sequences are LGHNT and FRNRAP. CDR3 protein: CASGRDLTGRHGEQYF. In nucleotides, the CDR3 is TGTGCTAGTGGCCGGGACCTGACAGGGCGTCACGGCGAGCAGTACTTC.

This clonotype was observed many times. The rearrangement links TRBV7-9 to TRBJ2-3; perhaps TRBD2 as D (5 bases). This CDR3 is built from 17 residues. V was cut by 4 bases and J by 2 bases, with 19 bases left in between. Germline CDR1 and CDR2: SEHNR and FQNEAQ (reference sequence). In DNA form, the CDR3 reads TGTGCCAGCAGCTCCAGTTATCCAGCGGCCTACACAGATACGCAGTATTTT. Amino acids: CASSSSYPAAYTDTQYF.

This clonotype turned up a few times. This may stem from a read error, because a much larger clone lies one nucleotide away. The V call is TRBV7-3, the J call TRBJ1-5; TRBD1 might be the D (5 bases). This CDR3 is built from 15 residues. Germline values: CDR1 SGHTA, CDR2 FQGTGA. The CDR3 here is CASSSRGYSSQPQHF. The CDR3 DNA sequence: TGTGCCAGCAGCTCAAGGGGTTATAGCAGTCAGCCCCAGCATTTT.

Note on this clonotype: An end of the junction does not agree with germline; a read error may underlie this. The chain carries TRBV11-2 and TRBJ2-1; the match to TRBD2 covers 12 bases. The CDR3 loop spans 15 amino acids. Germline assignment: CDR1 SGHAT and CDR2 FQNNGV. The CDR3 DNA reads as TGTGCCGGCAGCTTAGGGACTAGCGGGTCCAATGAGCAGTTCTTT. Translating it yields CAGSLGTSGSNEQFF.